This T cell receptor beta chain stems from a study of cytomegalovirus exposure and HLA in healthy donors. Use of 60 Vbeta and 13 Jbeta primers characterized the PCR. Clones were sequenced by immunoSEQ multiplex PCR, and TCRdb holds only the in-frame ones, with some missing. The sample consists of 150,000 to 160,000 clones, over 75% of them appearing once. This TCR came from a middle-aged woman in good health and CMV-seropositive. Material: PBMCs.

CDR3 region: CASSVQSLAIPNEQFF. DNA of the CDR3: TGTGCCAGTAGTGTACAGAGTCTAGCAATTCCCAATGAGCAGTTCTTC. The rearrangement uses TRBV19 and TRBJ2-1, with D possibly being TRBD2 (5 bases). Germline V lookup: CDR1 LNHDA, CDR2 SQIVND (reference sequence). The CDR3 has 16 residues. Trimming removed 5 bases at V and 6 bases at J, with 20 bases between.